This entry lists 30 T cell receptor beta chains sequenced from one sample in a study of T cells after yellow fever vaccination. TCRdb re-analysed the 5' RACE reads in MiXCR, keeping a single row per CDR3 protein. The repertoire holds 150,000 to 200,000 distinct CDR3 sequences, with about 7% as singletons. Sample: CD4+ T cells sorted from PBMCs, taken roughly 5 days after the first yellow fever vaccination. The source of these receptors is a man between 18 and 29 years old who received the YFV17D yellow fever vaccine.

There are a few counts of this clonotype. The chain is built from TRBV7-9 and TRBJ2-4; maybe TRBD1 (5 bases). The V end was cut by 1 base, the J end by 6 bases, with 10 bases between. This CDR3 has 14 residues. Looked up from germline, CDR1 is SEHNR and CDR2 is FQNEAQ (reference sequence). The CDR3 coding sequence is TGTGCCAGCAGCTTAGGCCTGGACATAAACATTCAGTACTTC. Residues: CASSLGLDINIQYF.

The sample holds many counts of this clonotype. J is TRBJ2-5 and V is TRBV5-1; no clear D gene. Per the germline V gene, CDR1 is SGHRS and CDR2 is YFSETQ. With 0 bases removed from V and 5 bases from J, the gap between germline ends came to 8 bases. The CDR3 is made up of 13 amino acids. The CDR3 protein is CASSLVPDETQYF. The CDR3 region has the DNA TGCGCCAGCAGCTTGGTTCCGGATGAGACCCAGTACTTC.

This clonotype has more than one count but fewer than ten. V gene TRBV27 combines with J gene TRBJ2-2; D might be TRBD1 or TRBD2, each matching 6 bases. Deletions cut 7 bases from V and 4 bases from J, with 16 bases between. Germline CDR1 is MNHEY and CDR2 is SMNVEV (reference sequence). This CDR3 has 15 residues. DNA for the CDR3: TGTGCCAGCACGGGGGTGGACAGCGCCACCGGGGAGCTGTTTTTT. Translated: CASTGVDSATGELFF.

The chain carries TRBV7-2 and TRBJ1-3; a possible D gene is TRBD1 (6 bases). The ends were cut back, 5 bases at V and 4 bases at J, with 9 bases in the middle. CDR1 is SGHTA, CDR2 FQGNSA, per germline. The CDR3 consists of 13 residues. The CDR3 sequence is CASSPDRGNTIYF. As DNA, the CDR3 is TGTGCCAGCAGCCCCGACAGGGGAAACACCATATATTTT.

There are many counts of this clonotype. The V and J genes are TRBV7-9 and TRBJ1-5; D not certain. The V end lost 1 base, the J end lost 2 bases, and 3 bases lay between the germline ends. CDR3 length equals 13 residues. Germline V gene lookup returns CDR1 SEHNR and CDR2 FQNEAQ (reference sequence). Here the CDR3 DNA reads TGTGCCAGCAGCTTAGATGGCAATCAGCCCCAGCATTTT. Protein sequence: CASSLDGNQPQHF.

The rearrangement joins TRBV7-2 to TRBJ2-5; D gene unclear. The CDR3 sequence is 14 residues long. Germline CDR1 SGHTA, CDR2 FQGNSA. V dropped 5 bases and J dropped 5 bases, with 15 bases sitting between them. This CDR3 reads CASSPQTNRETQYF. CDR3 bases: TGTGCCAGCAGCCCCCAGACCAACCGGGAGACCCAGTACTTC. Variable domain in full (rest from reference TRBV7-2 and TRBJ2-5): GAGVSQSPSNKVTEKGKDVELRCDPISGHTALYWYRQSLGQGLEFLIYFQGNSAPDKSGLPSDRFSAERTGGSVSTLTIQRTQQEDSAVYLCASSPQTNRETQYFGPGTRLLVL.

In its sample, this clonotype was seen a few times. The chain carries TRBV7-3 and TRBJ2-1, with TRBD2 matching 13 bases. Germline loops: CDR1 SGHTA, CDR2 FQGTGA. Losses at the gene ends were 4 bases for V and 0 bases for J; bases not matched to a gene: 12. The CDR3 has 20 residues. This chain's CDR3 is CASSSAGTSGAPRSYNEQFF. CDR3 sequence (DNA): TGTGCCAGCAGCTCTGCCGGGACTAGCGGGGCCCCTCGCTCCTACAATGAGCAGTTCTTC.

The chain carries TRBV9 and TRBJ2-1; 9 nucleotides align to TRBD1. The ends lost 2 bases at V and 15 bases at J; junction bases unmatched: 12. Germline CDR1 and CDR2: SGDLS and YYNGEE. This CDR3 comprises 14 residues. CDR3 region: CASSVGQGGRRLFF. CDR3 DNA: TGTGCCAGCAGCGTGGGACAGGGTGGGAGAAGATTGTTCTTC.

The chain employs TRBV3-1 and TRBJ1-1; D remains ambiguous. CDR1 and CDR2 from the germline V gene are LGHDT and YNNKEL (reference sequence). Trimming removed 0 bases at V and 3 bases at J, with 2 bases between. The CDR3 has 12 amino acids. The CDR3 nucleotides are TGTGCCAGCAGCCAAGAGGACACTGAAGCTTTCTTT. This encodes CASSQEDTEAFF.

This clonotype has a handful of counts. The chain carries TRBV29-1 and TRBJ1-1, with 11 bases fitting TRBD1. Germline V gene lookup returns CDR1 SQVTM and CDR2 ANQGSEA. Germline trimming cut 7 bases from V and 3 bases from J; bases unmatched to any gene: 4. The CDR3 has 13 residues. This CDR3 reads CSETGQGDTEAFF. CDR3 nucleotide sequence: TGCAGCGAGACGGGACAGGGGGACACTGAAGCTTTCTTT.

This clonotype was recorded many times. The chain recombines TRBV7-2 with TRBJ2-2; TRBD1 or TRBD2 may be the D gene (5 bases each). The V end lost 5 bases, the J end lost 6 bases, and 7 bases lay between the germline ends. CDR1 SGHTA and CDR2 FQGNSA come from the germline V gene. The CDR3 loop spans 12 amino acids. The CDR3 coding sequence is TGTGCCAGCAGCCCGGGGCCCGGGGAGCTGTTTTTT. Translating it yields CASSPGPGELFF.

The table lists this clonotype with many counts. CDR3 loop: CASSLGQNTYEQYF. The CDR3 DNA reads TGTGCCAGCAGCTTAGGGCAGAACACCTACGAGCAGTACTTC. The gene calls are TRBV7-8 and TRBJ2-7; D is unclear. The V and J ends lost 1 base and 2 bases respectively, with 9 bases between them. The CDR3 covers 14 residues. Germline V gene lookup returns CDR1 SGHVS and CDR2 FQNEAQ.

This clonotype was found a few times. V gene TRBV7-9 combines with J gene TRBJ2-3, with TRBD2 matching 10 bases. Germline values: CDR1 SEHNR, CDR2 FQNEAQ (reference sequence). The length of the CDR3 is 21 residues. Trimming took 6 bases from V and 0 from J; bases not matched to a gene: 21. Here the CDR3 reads CASRSNLWLAGGRPSTDTQYF. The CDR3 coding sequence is TGTGCCAGCAGATCAAATCTGTGGTTAGCGGGGGGCCGCCCTAGCACAGATACGCAGTATTTT.

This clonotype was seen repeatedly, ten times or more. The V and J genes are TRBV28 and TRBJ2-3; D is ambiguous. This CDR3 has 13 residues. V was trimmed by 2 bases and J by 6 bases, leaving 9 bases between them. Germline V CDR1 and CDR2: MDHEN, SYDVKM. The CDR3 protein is CASSLLEYDTQYF. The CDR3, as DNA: TGTGCCAGCAGTTTACTAGAGTATGATACGCAGTATTTT.

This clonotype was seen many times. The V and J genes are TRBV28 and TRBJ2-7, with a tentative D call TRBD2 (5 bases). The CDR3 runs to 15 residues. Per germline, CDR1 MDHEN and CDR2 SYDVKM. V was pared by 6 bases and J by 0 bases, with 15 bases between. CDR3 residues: CASRGLKPNSYEQYV. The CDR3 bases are TGTGCCAGCAGAGGACTGAAGCCTAACTCCTACGAGCAGTACGTC.

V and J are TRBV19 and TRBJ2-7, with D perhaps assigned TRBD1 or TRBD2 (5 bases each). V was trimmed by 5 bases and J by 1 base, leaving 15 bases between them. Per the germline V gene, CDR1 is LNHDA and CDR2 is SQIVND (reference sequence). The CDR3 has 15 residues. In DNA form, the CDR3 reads TGTGCCAGTAGTCTTAGACGGGACGGGTCCTACGAGCAGTACTTC. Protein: CASSLRRDGSYEQYF.

In DNA, the CDR3 is TGTGCCAGCAGTGACTGGGAGGGCGGGGAGCTGTTTTTT. Translation gives CASSDWEGGELFF. This rearrangement joins TRBV6-1 to TRBJ2-2, with 7 bases identical to TRBD2. This CDR3 is built from 13 residues. V trimming: 3 bases; J trimming: 7 bases; junction bases outside the gene matches: 2. Per the germline V gene, CDR1 is MNHNS and CDR2 is SASEGT.

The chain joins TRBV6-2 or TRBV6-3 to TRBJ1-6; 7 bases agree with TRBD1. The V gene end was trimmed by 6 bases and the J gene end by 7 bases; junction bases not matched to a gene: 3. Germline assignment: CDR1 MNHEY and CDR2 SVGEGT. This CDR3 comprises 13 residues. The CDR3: CASRQGWNSPLHF. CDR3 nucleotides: TGTGCCAGCAGACAGGGGTGGAATTCACCCCTCCACTTT.

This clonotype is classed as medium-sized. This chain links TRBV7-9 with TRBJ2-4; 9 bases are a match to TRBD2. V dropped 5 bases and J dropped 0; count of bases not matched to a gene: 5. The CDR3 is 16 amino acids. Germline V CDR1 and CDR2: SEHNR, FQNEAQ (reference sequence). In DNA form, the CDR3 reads TGTGCCAGCAGCGCCAGCGGGGGGCTAGCCAAAAACATTCAGTACTTC. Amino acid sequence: CASSASGGLAKNIQYF.

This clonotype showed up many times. CDR3 in amino acids: CASSFQDSRGYTF. CDR3 DNA: TGTGCCAGCAGTTTTCAGGATTCGCGTGGCTACACCTTC. This sequence joins TRBV27 and TRBJ1-2; the D is unclear. The length of the CDR3 is 13 residues. Germline values: CDR1 MNHEY, CDR2 SMNVEV (reference sequence). Trimming left V 3 bases short and J 7 bases short, with 12 bases between.

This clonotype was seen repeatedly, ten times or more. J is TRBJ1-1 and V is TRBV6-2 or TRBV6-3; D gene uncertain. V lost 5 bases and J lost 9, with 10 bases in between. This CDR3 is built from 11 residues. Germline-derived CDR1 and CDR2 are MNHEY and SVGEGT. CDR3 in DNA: TGTGCCAGCAGTCACGGGAGGAAAGCTTTCTTT. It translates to CASSHGRKAFF.

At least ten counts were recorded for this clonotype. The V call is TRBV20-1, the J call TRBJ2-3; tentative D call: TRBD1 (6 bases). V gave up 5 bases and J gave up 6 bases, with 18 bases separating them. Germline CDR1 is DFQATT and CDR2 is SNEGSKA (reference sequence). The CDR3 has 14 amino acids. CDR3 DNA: TGCAGTGCTCAGTCAGGGGCCGGGGTGGATACGCAGTATTTT. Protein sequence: CSAQSGAGVDTQYF.

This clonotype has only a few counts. The CDR3 region is CAISELAVDTEAFF. Written as DNA, the CDR3 is TGTGCCATCAGTGAGTTGGCAGTGGACACTGAAGCTTTCTTT. The V call is TRBV10-3, the J call TRBJ1-1; D gene unclear. This CDR3 is 14 amino acids long. Looked up from germline, CDR1 is ENHRY and CDR2 is SYGVKD. Trimming took 1 base from V and 3 from J, leaving 9 bases between them.

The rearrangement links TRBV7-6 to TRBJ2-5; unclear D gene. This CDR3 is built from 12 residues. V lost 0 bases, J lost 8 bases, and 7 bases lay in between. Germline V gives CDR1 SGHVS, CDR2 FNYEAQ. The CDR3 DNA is TGTGCCAGCAGCTTAGCGGAGAACACCCAGTACTTC. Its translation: CASSLAENTQYF.

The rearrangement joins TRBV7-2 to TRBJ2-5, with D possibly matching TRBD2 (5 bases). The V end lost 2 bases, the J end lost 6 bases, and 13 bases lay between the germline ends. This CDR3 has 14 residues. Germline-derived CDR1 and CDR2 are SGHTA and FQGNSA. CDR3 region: CASSLISGEKTQYF. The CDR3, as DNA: TGTGCCAGCAGCTTAATTTCCGGGGAAAAGACCCAGTACTTC.

The CDR3 coding sequence is TGTGCCAGCAGTAGGACAGGGGGTACCTACGAGCAGTACTTC. Translation gives CASSRTGGTYEQYF. The chain uses TRBV12-3 or TRBV12-4 and TRBJ2-7; TRBD1 matches at 10 bases. V trimming: 5 bases; J trimming: 2 bases; junction bases outside the gene matches: 3. The CDR3 is 14 residues long.

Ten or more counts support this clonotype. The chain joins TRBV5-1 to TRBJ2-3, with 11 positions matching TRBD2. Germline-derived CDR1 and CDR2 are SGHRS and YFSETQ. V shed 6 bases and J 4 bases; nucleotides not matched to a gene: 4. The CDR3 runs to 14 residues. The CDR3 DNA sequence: TGCGCCAGCAACACGGGACTAGCGGCAGATACGCAGTATTTT. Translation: CASNTGLAADTQYF. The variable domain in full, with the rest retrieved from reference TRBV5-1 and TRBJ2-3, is KAGVTQTPRYLIKTRGQQVTLSCSPISGHRSVSWYQQTPGQGLQFLFEYFSETQRNKGNFPGRFSGRQFSNSRSEMNVSTLELGDSALYLCASNTGLAADTQYFGPGTRLTVL.

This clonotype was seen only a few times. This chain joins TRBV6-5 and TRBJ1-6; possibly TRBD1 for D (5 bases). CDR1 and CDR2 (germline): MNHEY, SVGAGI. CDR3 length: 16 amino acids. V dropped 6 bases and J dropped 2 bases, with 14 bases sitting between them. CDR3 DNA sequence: TGTGCCAGCAGGATGGGGGGGAACCCCTATAATTCACCCCTCCACTTT. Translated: CASRMGGNPYNSPLHF.

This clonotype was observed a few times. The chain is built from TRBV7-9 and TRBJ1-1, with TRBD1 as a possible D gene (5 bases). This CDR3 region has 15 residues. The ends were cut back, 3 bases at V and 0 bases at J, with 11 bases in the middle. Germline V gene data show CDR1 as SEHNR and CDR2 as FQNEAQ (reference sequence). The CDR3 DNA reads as TGTGCCAGCAGCTTCTCCGGGACGTTGAACACTGAAGCTTTCTTT. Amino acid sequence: CASSFSGTLNTEAFF. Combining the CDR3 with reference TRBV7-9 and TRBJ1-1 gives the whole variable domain DTGVSQNPRHKITKRGQNVTFRCDPISEHNRLYWYRQTLGQGPEFLTYFQNEAQLEKSRLLSDRFSAERPKGSFSTLEIQRTEQGDSAMYLCASSFSGTLNTEAFFGQGTRLTVV.

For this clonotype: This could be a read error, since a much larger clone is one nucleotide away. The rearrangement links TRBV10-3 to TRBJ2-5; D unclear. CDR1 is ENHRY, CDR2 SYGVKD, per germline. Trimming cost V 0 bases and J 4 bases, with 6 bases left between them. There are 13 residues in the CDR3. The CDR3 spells CAISESHGETQYF. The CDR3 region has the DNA TGTGCCATCAGTGAGTCGCATGGAGAGACCCAGTACTTC.